Following are 27 T cell receptor beta chains from one sample sequenced in a study of T-cell reconstitution after alpha-beta-depleted transplantation in children. This sample's TCRbeta library carried unique molecular identifier barcodes. TCRdb re-called the PCR reads with MiXCR, one entry per CDR3 protein. In the table there are around 480,000 distinct CDR3 sequences, about 31% of which are singletons. The sequencing here drew on PBMCs from the stem cell graft donor, taken from the stem cell graft. The source of these receptors is a human donor who donated a stem cell graft to a child with aplastic anemia.

This clonotype was counted only a few times. The chain recombines TRBV6-1 with TRBJ2-5; TRBD1 is a possible D gene (6 bases). The CDR3 has 13 amino acids. Germline V lookup: CDR1 MNHNS, CDR2 SASEGT. V lost 10 bases and J 4 bases, leaving 16 bases between the germline ends. The CDR3 DNA follows: TGTGCCACTTCAGGGGCCAGGCGAGAGACCCAGTACTTC. This encodes CATSGARRETQYF.

This rearrangement joins TRBV7-9 to TRBJ2-2; D is ambiguous. This CDR3 comprises 14 residues. V dropped 5 bases and J dropped 0 bases, with 7 bases sitting between them. CDR1 SEHNR and CDR2 FQNEAQ come from the germline V gene (reference sequence). For the CDR3, the DNA is TGTGCCAGCAGCCCCGTCCCGAACACCGGGGAGCTGTTTTTT. This encodes CASSPVPNTGELFF.

This clonotype has more than one count but fewer than ten. The chain employs TRBV6-5 and TRBJ1-1; 7 bases match TRBD1. Per germline, CDR1 MNHEY and CDR2 SVGAGI. After removal of 2 bases from V and 7 bases from J, the junction contained 10 bases not matched to a gene. The CDR3 runs to 15 residues. The CDR3 here is CASSYRDRAQGEAFF. CDR3 bases: TGTGCCAGCAGTTACCGAGACAGGGCTCAAGGTGAAGCTTTCTTT.

This clonotype has more than one count but fewer than ten. CDR3 in DNA: TGTGCCAGCAGACAGGGGGTGGGCTATGGCTACACCTTC. This translates into CASRQGVGYGYTF. This chain joins TRBV6-1 and TRBJ1-2; TRBD1 aligns across 8 bases. The germline V gene encodes CDR1 MNHNS and CDR2 SASEGT. CDR3 length equals 13 residues. The J segment lost 4 bases and the V segment lost 6 bases, leaving 4 bases of the junction unmatched.

This clonotype was detected a few times. The V call is TRBV18, the J call TRBJ2-1; D is perhaps TRBD1 (5 bases). The CDR3 is 13 residues long. CDR1 and CDR2 from the germline V gene are KGHSH and LQKENI. Trimming stripped 2 bases from V and 6 bases from J, with 8 bases between. The CDR3 DNA reads as TGTGCCAGCTCACCAGGGGCAGCCAATGAGCAGTTCTTC. Its protein product is CASSPGAANEQFF.

Comments on this clonotype: A much bigger clone sits one base away, suggesting this may be a read error. V is TRBV2 and J is TRBJ1-5; D uncertain. Germline CDR1 reads SNHLY; CDR2 reads FYNNEI. Trimming pared 8 bases from V and 0 bases from J, leaving 8 bases between. This CDR3 has 13 amino acids. The CDR3 coding sequence is TGTGCCAGCGGTCCTAATAGCAATCAGCCCCAGCATTTT. This gives the protein CASGPNSNQPQHF.

The chain carries TRBV6-6 and TRBJ1-5, with a weak D call TRBD1 (5 bases). CDR1 is MNHNY, CDR2 SVGAGI, per germline (reference sequence). The CDR3 totals 13 residues. V lost 7 bases to trimming and J lost 2 bases, with 9 bases between them. CDR3 protein: CASTPGGNQPQHF. CDR3 nucleotides: TGTGCCAGCACCCCGGGGGGCAATCAGCCCCAGCATTTT.

The V call is TRBV5-5, the J call TRBJ2-7; D is possibly TRBD2 (6 bases). Germline V gene data show CDR1 as SGHKS and CDR2 as YYEKEE (reference sequence). The CDR3 covers 14 residues. V was clipped by 3 bases and J by 2 bases, with 12 bases between them. The CDR3 here is CASSSGLATYEQYV. CDR3 coding DNA: TGTGCCAGCAGCTCGGGACTCGCTACCTACGAGCAGTACGTC.

The genes are TRBV10-3 and TRBJ2-7; 13 nucleotides agree with TRBD2. The CDR3 runs 16 residues. V lost 4 bases to trimming and J lost 2 bases; unmatched junction nucleotides: 5. Germline values: CDR1 ENHRY, CDR2 SYGVKD. CDR3 bases: TGTGCCATCAGTGCTTCCGGGACTAGCGGGGCCTACGAGCAGTACGTC. It yields the protein CAISASGTSGAYEQYV.

This clonotype showed up just a few times. The chain links TRBV5-6 to TRBJ2-3, with 9 bases identical to TRBD1. Germline V CDR1 and CDR2: SGHDT, YYEEEE. The CDR3 extends over 16 amino acids. V shed 0 bases, J shed 4 bases, and the junction held 6 bases outside the gene matches. CDR3 sequence reads: CASSLVEQGAADTQYF. CDR3 DNA: TGTGCCAGCAGCTTGGTTGAACAGGGGGCGGCAGATACGCAGTATTTT.

This clonotype has only a few counts. The chain combines TRBV29-1 with TRBJ2-4, with 8 nucleotides matching TRBD1. The ends lost 4 bases at V and 3 bases at J; junction bases unmatched: 8. The CDR3 runs 15 residues. Germline loops: CDR1 SQVTM, CDR2 ANQGSEA. The CDR3 spells CSVVRQGAGKNIQYF. In DNA form, the CDR3 reads TGCAGCGTTGTCCGGCAGGGGGCGGGCAAAAACATTCAGTACTTC.

This clonotype was counted between two and nine times. V gene TRBV20-1 combines with J gene TRBJ2-1, with 10 bases matching TRBD2. Per the germline V gene, CDR1 is DFQATT and CDR2 is SNEGSKA (reference sequence). There are 16 residues in the CDR3. V lost 8 bases and J lost 5; bases outside the gene matches: 15. The CDR3 region has the DNA TGCAGTCACGTACGAGCGGGAGGGCCTTCCCACAATGAGCAGTTCTTC. Protein sequence: CSHVRAGGPSHNEQFF.

This clonotype occurred a few times. This sequence joins TRBV12-3 or TRBV12-4 and TRBJ2-5; weak D call: TRBD1 (5 bases). Trimming removed 7 bases from V and 2 bases from J, with 14 bases in between. The CDR3 loop spans 14 amino acids. CDR3 coding DNA: TGTGCCAGCACAAGGGGATCGAGACAAGAGACCCAGTACTTC. This gives the protein CASTRGSRQETQYF.

V usage is TRBV12-3 or TRBV12-4 and J usage is TRBJ1-6; D might be TRBD1 (5 bases). This CDR3 has 14 residues. V dropped 2 bases and J dropped 10 bases, with 12 bases sitting between them. CDR3 bases: TGTGCCAGCAGTTTAAGGCAGGGAGGGTCACCCCTCCACTTT. Translated, it gives CASSLRQGGSPLHF.

The V call is TRBV29-1, the J call TRBJ1-5; 9 nucleotides line up with TRBD1. The ends lost 6 bases at V and 6 bases at J; junction bases unmatched: 6. The CDR3 has 13 residues. Germline-derived CDR1 and CDR2 are SQVTM and ANQGSEA. The CDR3 reads CSVGTGYRQPQHF. CDR3 bases: TGCAGCGTCGGGACAGGGTATCGTCAGCCCCAGCATTTT.

This clonotype occurred a few times. The chain combines TRBV7-9 with TRBJ1-4; 7 bases map to TRBD1. Trimming cost V 5 bases and J 4 bases; bases outside gene matches: 10. The CDR3 runs 16 residues. Germline CDR1 is SEHNR and CDR2 is FQNEAQ (reference sequence). The CDR3 DNA reads as TGTGCCAGCAGCCAACCTCCGGGACAGCTTAATGAAAAACTGTTTTTT. It specifies CASSQPPGQLNEKLFF.

This chain links TRBV27 with TRBJ2-7; no clear D gene. Germline-derived CDR1 and CDR2 are MNHEY and SMNVEV (reference sequence). V was pared by 6 bases and J by 2 bases, with 17 bases between. The CDR3 is 15 amino acids. The CDR3 sequence is CASRGPSHSAYEQYF. CDR3 bases: TGTGCCAGCAGAGGGCCTTCCCATTCCGCCTACGAGCAGTACTTC.

This rearrangement joins TRBV6-2 or TRBV6-3 to TRBJ2-7; TRBD1 matches 8 bases. Germline-derived CDR1 and CDR2 are MNHEY and SVGEGT. V was pared by 6 bases and J by 3 bases, with 4 bases of the junction left unmatched. The CDR3 extends over 13 amino acids. As DNA, the CDR3 is TGTGCCAGCAGACGGGACAGGAACTACGAGCAGTACTTC. The encoded protein is CASRRDRNYEQYF.

The chain carries TRBV4-3 and TRBJ2-4; TRBD2 might be the D (5 bases). CDR3 length equals 13 residues. CDR1 LGHNA and CDR2 YSLEER come from the germline V gene. With 1 base removed from V and 10 bases from J, the gap between germline ends came to 11 bases. In DNA form, the CDR3 reads TGCGCCAGCAGCCAAGGGGCGGGTCTAATTCAGTACTTC. Its translation: CASSQGAGLIQYF.

In its sample, this clonotype was seen a few times. The chain has TRBV6-2 or TRBV6-3 and TRBJ1-5; D not certain. There are 16 residues in the CDR3. V lost 2 bases and J 2 bases, leaving 13 bases between the germline ends. Germline loops: CDR1 MNHEY, CDR2 SVGEGT. DNA for the CDR3: TGTGCCAGCAGTTACGAGGCCAGTACGGGCAATCAGCCCCAGCATTTT. Its translation is CASSYEASTGNQPQHF.

This clonotype was seen a few times. The rearrangement uses TRBV7-9 and TRBJ2-1; 10 positions agree with TRBD2. The germline V gene encodes CDR1 SEHNR and CDR2 FQNEAQ (reference sequence). This CDR3 has 15 amino acids. Germline trimming cut 1 base from V and 8 bases from J; bases unmatched to any gene: 5. The CDR3, as DNA: TGTGCCAGCAGCTTAGTCCTAGCGGGAGACTATGAGCAGTTCTTC. Protein: CASSLVLAGDYEQFF.

Only a few counts were recorded for this clonotype. The CDR3 here is CASSSRTSGNNEQFF. CDR3 nucleotide sequence: TGTGCCAGCAGCTCCCGGACTAGCGGGAACAATGAGCAGTTCTTC. This rearrangement joins TRBV13 to TRBJ2-1; the match to TRBD2 covers 12 bases. Per germline, CDR1 PRHDT and CDR2 FYEKMQ (reference sequence). This CDR3 comprises 15 residues. V was pared by 4 bases and J by 5 bases, with 3 bases of the junction left unmatched.

The rearrangement links TRBV4-3 to TRBJ2-2; D possibly matches TRBD1 or TRBD2 (5 bases each). Germline V gene sequence: CDR1 LGHNA, CDR2 YSLEER. V was cut by 10 bases and J by 2 bases, with 11 bases left in between. This CDR3 is 13 amino acids long. CDR3 DNA sequence: TGCGCCACGGGACGGTCTAACACCGGGGAGCTGTTTTTT. As protein: CATGRSNTGELFF.

This chain uses TRBV7-3 with TRBJ2-4; 9 bases line up with TRBD1. Germline V lookup: CDR1 SGHTA, CDR2 FQGTGA. This CDR3 comprises 13 residues. V lost 3 bases and J lost 7; bases outside the gene matches: 1. CDR3 bases: TGTGCCAGCAGCTTTGGACAGGGGAACATTCAGTACTTC. This encodes CASSFGQGNIQYF. Combining the CDR3 with reference TRBV7-3 and TRBJ2-4 gives the whole variable domain GAGVSQTPSNKVTEKGKYVELRCDPISGHTALYWYRQSLGQGPEFLIYFQGTGAADDSGLPNDRFFAVRPEGSVSTLKIQRTERGDSAVYLCASSFGQGNIQYFGAGTRLSVL.

The rearrangement joins TRBV6-5 to TRBJ2-2, with a tentative D call TRBD2 (6 bases). Trimming stripped 2 bases from V and 2 bases from J, with 12 bases between. This CDR3 has 16 amino acids. Germline loops: CDR1 MNHEY, CDR2 SVGAGI. Here the CDR3 reads CASSYDISGNTGELFF. The CDR3 bases are TGTGCCAGCAGTTACGATATTAGCGGAAACACCGGGGAGCTGTTTTTT.

The V and J genes are TRBV7-2 and TRBJ1-5; TRBD1 agrees at 10 bases. CDR1 and CDR2 from the germline V gene are SGHTA and FQGNSA. Losses at the gene ends were 5 bases for V and 6 bases for J; bases not matched to a gene: 10. The CDR3 length is 16 residues. Written as DNA, the CDR3 is TGTGCCAGCAGCGCCCGCATGCGGACAGGGGGTCAGCCCCAGCATTTT. As protein: CASSARMRTGGQPQHF.

The chain has TRBV20-1 and TRBJ2-7, with 12 nucleotides matching TRBD2. Germline values: CDR1 DFQATT, CDR2 SNEGSKA (reference sequence). The CDR3 contains 16 residues. With V trimmed by 1 base and J by 7 bases, 11 bases remained unmatched. CDR3 sequence reads: CSARAPPSGRVCEQYV. In DNA, the CDR3 is TGCAGTGCTAGAGCCCCCCCTAGCGGGAGGGTGTGTGAGCAGTACGTC.